Presented here are 17 T cell receptor beta chains from one specimen sequenced in a study of blood T cell repertoires in COVID-19. The data were produced by immunoSEQ multiplex PCR, yet TCRdb's version contains in-frame clones alone and is incomplete. This sample has 100,000 to 150,000 clones, with approximately 88% found just once. Sequenced material: peripheral blood. All receptors come from a man in his 60s with acute or convalescent COVID-19.

The V call is TRBV9, the J call TRBJ1-2; D gene uncertain. The V end lost 0 bases, the J end lost 4 bases, and 7 bases lay between the germline ends. Germline V lookup: CDR1 SGDLS, CDR2 YYNGEE. The CDR3 extends over 13 amino acids. Here the CDR3 reads CASSVAVTYGYTF. CDR3 nucleotide sequence: TGTGCCAGCAGCGTAGCAGTTACCTATGGCTACACCTTC. The full variable domain, rest sourced from reference TRBV9 and TRBJ1-2, is DSGVTQTPKHLITATGQRVTLRCSPRSGDLSVYWYQQSLDQGLQFLIQYYNGEERAKGNILERFSAQQFPDLHSELNLSSLELGDSALYFCASSVAVTYGYTFGSGTRLTVV.

This clone occurred once. The chain joins TRBV29-1 to TRBJ2-3; 7 bases fit TRBD1. J lost 1 base, V lost 4 bases, and 2 bases had no gene match. CDR1 is SQVTM, CDR2 ANQGSEA, per germline. The CDR3 is 13 amino acids. The CDR3 sequence: CSVGQGGTDTQYF. CDR3 bases: TGCAGCGTTGGACAGGGAGGCACAGATACGCAGTATTTT.

Worth noting for this clone: One end of the junction fails to match germline, which may point to a read error. In nucleotides, the CDR3 is TGTGCCATCAGTGAGCCCGGGACAGACCTTGAAGTTTTCTTT. It specifies CAISEPGTDLEVFF. The gene calls are TRBV10-3 and TRBJ1-1, with 7 bases that match TRBD1. Germline V gene lookup returns CDR1 ENHRY and CDR2 SYGVKD. This CDR3 comprises 14 residues.

This clone was detected only a few times. This CDR3 reads CASSRDRAATGELFF. The DNA for the CDR3 is TGTGCCAGCAGCCGCGACAGGGCGGCCACCGGGGAGCTGTTTTTT. The rearrangement joins TRBV7-9 to TRBJ2-2, with 7 bases identical to TRBD1. The V gene end was trimmed by 5 bases and the J gene end by 4 bases; junction bases not matched to a gene: 7. The CDR3 length is 15 residues. In germline, CDR1 is SEHNR, CDR2 FQNEAQ (reference sequence).

The gene calls are TRBV7-2 and TRBJ1-5, with 7 nucleotides matching TRBD1. Germline CDR1 SGHTA, CDR2 FQGNSA. V was pared by 1 base and J by 5 bases, with 5 bases of the junction left unmatched. CDR3 length: 15 amino acids. CDR3 in amino acids: CASSLEQGLDQPQHF. The CDR3 DNA reads TGTGCCAGCAGCTTAGAACAGGGGTTGGATCAGCCCCAGCATTTT.

This clone was detected a few times. The chain couples TRBV19 to TRBJ1-2; unclear D gene. Germline values: CDR1 LNHDA, CDR2 SQIVND (reference sequence). This CDR3 region has 13 residues. V was shortened by 4 bases and J by 3 bases, with 9 bases between the two germline ends. As DNA, the CDR3 is TGTGCCAGTAGTAAACAGAGAGACTATGGCTACACCTTC. Protein: CASSKQRDYGYTF.

The chain carries TRBV29-1 and TRBJ2-7; 10 nucleotides line up with TRBD1. The germline gives CDR1 SQVTM, CDR2 ANQGSEA. V dropped 4 bases and J dropped 3; count of bases not matched to a gene: 12. The CDR3 runs to 16 residues. The CDR3 loop reads CSVGSRDRDRGYEQYF. CDR3 nucleotides: TGCAGCGTTGGAAGCAGAGACCGGGACAGGGGCTACGAGCAGTACTTC.

The V and J genes are TRBV9 and TRBJ1-4, with a possible D match to TRBD1 (6 bases). CDR1 is SGDLS, CDR2 YYNGEE, per germline. The CDR3 covers 15 residues. Trimming shortened V by 3 bases and J by 4 bases, and 13 bases separated the two germline ends. CDR3 in DNA: TGTGCCAGCAGCGCTACAGGGCTGGTTAATGAAAAACTGTTTTTT. It translates to CASSATGLVNEKLFF. Filled out from reference TRBV9 and TRBJ1-4, the complete variable domain reads DSGVTQTPKHLITATGQRVTLRCSPRSGDLSVYWYQQSLDQGLQFLIQYYNGEERAKGNILERFSAQQFPDLHSELNLSSLELGDSALYFCASSATGLVNEKLFFGSGTQLSVL.

V and J are TRBV27 and TRBJ2-5, with D possibly being TRBD2 (5 bases). Germline loops: CDR1 MNHEY, CDR2 SMNVEV (reference sequence). Trimming took off 7 bases at V and 8 bases at J, with 20 bases between the two ends. The CDR3 extends over 14 amino acids. The CDR3 DNA reads TGTGCCAGCACCTCCAGCCGGGTGGGGAGCACCCAGTACTTC. This sequence encodes CASTSSRVGSTQYF.

This sequence joins TRBV30 and TRBJ1-6; no clear D. The germline V gene encodes CDR1 GTSNPN and CDR2 SVGIG (reference sequence). V lost 3 bases and J 3 bases, leaving 9 bases between the germline ends. CDR3 length equals 14 residues. The CDR3 here is CAWSLSGYNSPLHF. Written as DNA, the CDR3 is TGTGCCTGGAGCCTATCCGGCTATAATTCACCCCTCCACTTT.

This chain connects TRBV4-1 to TRBJ1-4; TRBD1 might be the D (5 bases). The CDR3 runs 16 residues. Germline V gives CDR1 MGHRA, CDR2 YSYEKL. The V end was cut by 0 bases, the J end by 2 bases, with 10 bases between. In DNA, the CDR3 is TGCGCCAGCAGCCAAGATCAACAGGTGACTAATGAAAAACTGTTTTTT. Translation: CASSQDQQVTNEKLFF.

This chain links TRBV10-1 with TRBJ2-7, with D hard to call. V was shortened by 0 bases and J by 5 bases, with 14 bases between the two germline ends. Per germline, CDR1 WNHNN and CDR2 SYGVQD (reference sequence). CDR3 length equals 15 residues. As DNA, the CDR3 is TGCGCCAGCAGTGAGTCGAGGCTCCCCCTGGACGAGCAGTACTTC. It encodes CASSESRLPLDEQYF.

The CDR3 spells CAISASFRLAGVETQYF. The CDR3, as DNA: TGTGCCATCAGTGCTTCTTTTAGGCTAGCGGGAGTAGAGACCCAGTACTTC. The chain combines TRBV10-3 with TRBJ2-5; 10 bases agree with TRBD2. The CDR3 has 17 residues. Germline CDR1 and CDR2: ENHRY and SYGVKD. Trimming at V came to 4 bases and at J to 4 bases, leaving 12 bases not matched to a gene.

The chain couples TRBV6-5 to TRBJ1-1; 7 nucleotides agree with TRBD1. Germline CDR1 and CDR2: MNHEY and SVGAGI. The ends lost 5 bases at V and 0 bases at J; junction bases unmatched: 3. The CDR3 is 14 residues long. The CDR3 loop is CASSRDSVNTEAFF. CDR3 bases: TGTGCCAGCAGTCGGGACAGCGTGAACACTGAAGCTTTCTTT.

This chain uses TRBV27 with TRBJ2-1, with a possible D match to TRBD1 (6 bases). CDR1 is MNHEY and CDR2 is SMNVEV in the germline V gene (reference sequence). The CDR3 spans 16 residues. V was clipped by 6 bases and J by 5 bases, with 20 bases between them. The DNA of the CDR3 is TGTGCCAGCAGGGAGGTGGGGGCCGTCCTGAACAATGAGCAGTTCTTC. Amino acid sequence: CASREVGAVLNNEQFF.

The rearrangement links TRBV27 to TRBJ2-7; TRBD2 aligns across 7 bases. The CDR3 covers 13 residues. Germline trimming cut 2 bases from V and 7 bases from J; bases unmatched to any gene: 5. Looked up from germline, CDR1 is MNHEY and CDR2 is SMNVEV (reference sequence). The CDR3 is CASSLSGAREQYF. The CDR3, as DNA: TGTGCCAGCAGTTTAAGCGGGGCCCGTGAGCAGTACTTC.

The chain combines TRBV7-9 with TRBJ1-1, with 9 bases fitting TRBD1. The V and J ends lost 4 bases and 3 bases, in that order; junction bases with no gene match: 6. CDR3 length: 15 residues. CDR1 and CDR2 (germline): SEHNR, FQNEAQ (reference sequence). For the CDR3, the DNA is TGTGCCAGCAGCTCCCGACAGGGGGTAGACACTGAAGCTTTCTTT. This codes for CASSSRQGVDTEAFF.